This TCR beta chain was observed in a study of cytomegalovirus exposure and HLA in healthy donors. Libraries were prepared by immunoSEQ multiplex PCR; TCRdb keeps only in-frame clonotypes and omits some of them. The sample comprises approximately 180,000 clones, roughly 86% of which are singletons, and approximately 2.6% rests with the top ten. General study findings and limits: Later, an analysis found that TCR clusters from the first cohort tended to co-occur in the roughly 120 validation repertoires. In vitro data verified a few CMV-associated chains as specific for CMV antigens. Among TCR sequences, most were rare, though some public TCRs appeared in many donors.

The donors were part of the validation cohort of 100 to 150 subjects. That cohort was separate from the first cohort, which comprised fewer than 800 subjects. As concerns this clone: What it recognizes is unknown.

The V end was cut by 3 bases, the J end by 8 bases, with 14 bases between. Germline V gene sequence: CDR1 SGHDT, CDR2 YYEEEE. The CDR3 is 13 residues long. The sequencing sample was made of PBMCs. The rearrangement uses TRBV5-6 and TRBJ1-1, with a possible D match to TRBD1 (5 bases). The clonotype comes from a man between 18 and 29 years old in good health and CMV-seropositive. The CDR3, as DNA: TGTGCCAGCAGCTGGGGGAGGGGTACCGAAGCTTTCTTT. It yields the protein CASSWGRGTEAFF.